These 20 T cell receptor beta chains came from one sample sequenced in a study of vaccination effects on CD4 cells after COVID-19 (dated 2022 in TCRdb). The method was the immunoSEQ multiplex PCR assay. Imported from immuneACCESS, the table was reduced by TCRdb to in-frame sequences with V and J called. These copies leave out some clones; in studies compared against another copy, an unresolved V gene accounts for under half, and the cause of the remainder is not known. Within this sample are fewer than 30,000 clones, with around 75% of them counted one time only. The top ten clonotypes cover about 32% of the sample. The ViraFEST assay stimulated PBMC with viral peptide pools and then used TCR sequencing to identify antigen-specific CD4+ T cell clonotypes by expansion. After about 10 days of culture, CD4+ T cells were isolated with the EasySep CD4+ T cell isolation kit. The absence of prior SARS-CoV-2 infection in healthy vaccine recipients was confirmed by negative nucleocapsid antibodies before and after vaccination.

These TCRs' antigens remain unknown. Sample: CD4+ T cells from PBMCs cultured with SARS-CoV-2 spike peptides, taken before COVID-19 vaccination. The cell subset or site label, read with the paper, signifies: SARS-CoV-2 spike overlapping peptide pool stimulation. These receptors came from a human donor who received a COVID-19 vaccine.

By its share, this clone is medium-sized (0.01 to 0.1%). The V and J genes are TRBV28 and TRBJ1-1, with D perhaps matching TRBD1 (5 bases). CDR1 and CDR2 (germline): MDHEN, SYDVKM. V was trimmed by 5 bases and J by 4 bases, leaving 8 bases between them. The CDR3 has 12 residues. CDR3 in amino acids: CASSHGGTEAFF. In DNA, the CDR3 is TGTGCCAGCAGTCATGGGGGCACTGAAGCTTTCTTT.

The rearrangement uses TRBV7-6 and TRBJ2-7; 11 nucleotides agree with TRBD1. The CDR3 has 16 amino acids. The V segment lost 6 bases and the J segment 5 bases; nucleotides outside the gene matches: 12. Germline V gives CDR1 SGHVS, CDR2 FNYEAQ. Written as DNA, the CDR3 is TGTGCCAGCAGTCCTTTTCTCGGACAGGGGGCCGACGAGCAGTACTTC. Amino acids: CASSPFLGQGADEQYF.

The chain links TRBV19 to TRBJ1-5; 9 bases map to TRBD1. Germline CDR1 LNHDA, CDR2 SQIVND (reference sequence). V was clipped by 5 bases and J by 3 bases; unmatched bases: 5. The CDR3 has 15 residues. CDR3 sequence reads: CASSPGQGNNQPQHF. In nucleotides, the CDR3 is TGTGCCAGTAGTCCAGGACAGGGGAACAATCAGCCCCAGCATTTT.

The chain combines TRBV7-8 with TRBJ2-7; 8 positions match TRBD2. Unmatched junction bases numbered 3, after V lost 1 base and J lost 4 bases. Germline CDR1 reads SGHVS; CDR2 reads FQNEAQ. The CDR3 is 14 amino acids. The DNA of the CDR3 is TGTGCCAGCAGCTTAGTAGCGGGGACTTACGAGCAGTACTTC. It codes for CASSLVAGTYEQYF.

In its sample, this clone was seen once. The J gene is TRBJ1-4, the V gene TRBV4-3; D gene unclear. The CDR3 is 14 residues long. The germline V gene encodes CDR1 LGHNA and CDR2 YSLEER. Deletions cut 1 base from V and 8 bases from J, with 11 bases between. The DNA of the CDR3 is TGCGCCAGCAGCCAAGGATTAGCCAGGGAAAAACTGTTTTTT. This gives the protein CASSQGLAREKLFF.

V usage is TRBV11-3 and J usage is TRBJ2-1; 11 nucleotides align to TRBD2. This CDR3 is built from 16 residues. V gave up 1 base and J gave up 8 bases; unmatched junction bases: 7. Per germline, CDR1 SGHNT and CDR2 YENEEA. Here the CDR3 reads CASSLGLAGNIDEQFF. DNA of the CDR3: TGTGCCAGCAGCTTAGGACTAGCGGGAAATATCGATGAGCAGTTCTTC.

The chain carries TRBV5-1 and TRBJ2-3; the D gene is possibly TRBD2 (6 bases). In germline, CDR1 is SGHRS, CDR2 YFSETQ. This CDR3 is built from 15 residues. The V gene lost 4 bases and the J gene lost 0 bases, with 12 bases spanning the gap. The CDR3: CASSNSGLSTDTQYF. CDR3 in DNA: TGCGCCAGCAGCAACTCGGGACTTAGCACAGATACGCAGTATTTT.

The rearrangement links TRBV5-5 to TRBJ2-2; D is unresolved. The germline V gene encodes CDR1 SGHKS and CDR2 YYEKEE (reference sequence). The V and J ends lost 2 bases and 1 base respectively, with 6 bases between them. The CDR3 has 14 amino acids. Written as DNA, the CDR3 is TGTGCCAGCAGCTTATCCCTGAACACCGGGGAGCTGTTTTTT. This translates into CASSLSLNTGELFF.

This rearrangement joins TRBV4-1 to TRBJ2-2; possible D gene TRBD1, 6 bases. This CDR3 has 17 residues. Germline values: CDR1 MGHRA, CDR2 YSYEKL. V was shortened by 1 base and J by 5 bases, with 17 bases between the two germline ends. CDR3 loop: CASSQAPGAQVTGELFF. The CDR3, as DNA: TGCGCCAGCAGCCAAGCCCCAGGGGCGCAGGTAACCGGGGAGCTGTTTTTT.

The rearrangement joins TRBV19 to TRBJ2-2; D is ambiguous. Germline loops: CDR1 LNHDA, CDR2 SQIVND (reference sequence). V was cut by 2 bases and J by 4 bases, with 8 bases left in between. This CDR3 contains 14 residues. CDR3 coding DNA: TGTGCCAGTAGTATATACTCAGGCACCGGGGAGCTGTTTTTT. Amino acids: CASSIYSGTGELFF. Combining the CDR3 with reference TRBV19 and TRBJ2-2 gives the whole variable domain DGGITQSPKYLFRKEGQNVTLSCEQNLNHDAMYWYRQDPGQGLRLIYYSQIVNDFQKGDIAEGYSVSREKKESFPLTVTSAQKNPTAFYLCASSIYSGTGELFFGEGSRLTVL.

The chain is built from TRBV5-1 and TRBJ2-5; 9 positions agree with TRBD2. The CDR3 totals 14 residues. V was clipped by 7 bases and J by 5 bases; unmatched bases: 9. Germline loops: CDR1 SGHRS, CDR2 YFSETQ. This CDR3 is CASRPAGGSETQYF. The CDR3 DNA is TGCGCCAGCCGTCCGGCGGGAGGGAGTGAGACCCAGTACTTC.

This chain links TRBV7-2 with TRBJ2-5; D unresolved. The germline V gene encodes CDR1 SGHTA and CDR2 FQGNSA. V was cut by 3 bases and J by 5 bases, with 7 bases left in between. CDR3 length: 12 residues. As DNA, the CDR3 is TGTGCCAGCAGCTTTTCACGCGAGACCCAGTACTTC. It yields the protein CASSFSRETQYF.

The chain is built from TRBV6-1 and TRBJ1-1; no reliable D call. V was trimmed by 3 bases and J by 10 bases, leaving 12 bases between them. The CDR3 spans 12 residues. CDR1 and CDR2 from the germline V gene are MNHNS and SASEGT. The CDR3 sequence is CASSDPDTGAFF. Written as DNA, the CDR3 is TGTGCCAGCAGTGACCCTGACACGGGAGCTTTCTTT.

The chain couples TRBV5-1 to TRBJ2-3; no firm D call. The CDR3 is 14 amino acids. The V gene lost 2 bases and the J gene lost 5 bases, with 12 bases spanning the gap. Germline V gives CDR1 SGHRS, CDR2 YFSETQ. The CDR3 DNA sequence: TGCGCCAGCAGCTTAGAACAGCAACAAGATACGCAGTATTTT. Encoded protein: CASSLEQQQDTQYF.

V and J are TRBV27 and TRBJ1-6, with D tentatively TRBD1 (5 bases). The germline V gene has CDR1 MNHEY and CDR2 SMNVEV (reference sequence). Trimming took off 2 bases at V and 7 bases at J, with 15 bases between the two ends. The CDR3 covers 16 residues. CDR3 protein: CASSLQGRPANSPLHF. The CDR3 coding sequence is TGTGCCAGCAGTTTACAGGGCCGGCCCGCAAATTCACCCCTCCACTTT.

J is TRBJ1-2 and V is TRBV20-1; unclear D gene. CDR3 length: 11 residues. Germline CDR1 is DFQATT and CDR2 is SNEGSKA (reference sequence). Deletions cut 5 bases from V and 4 bases from J, with 8 bases between. The CDR3 DNA reads as TGCAGTGCTCGAAAACGCTATGGCTACACCTTC. It is translated as CSARKRYGYTF.

The chain has TRBV30 and TRBJ1-5; possible D gene TRBD1, 5 bases. This CDR3 is built from 13 residues. The ends were cut back, 2 bases at V and 7 bases at J, with 12 bases in the middle. Germline V lookup: CDR1 GTSNPN, CDR2 SVGIG (reference sequence). CDR3 region: CAWSLGGEQPQHF. The CDR3 DNA reads as TGTGCCTGGAGTTTGGGAGGGGAGCAGCCCCAGCATTTT. Full variable domain (rest looked up from reference TRBV30 and TRBJ1-5): SQTIHQWPATLVQPVGSPLSLECTVEGTSNPNLYWYRQAAGRGLQLLFYSVGIGQISSEVPQNLSASRPQDRQFILSSKKLLLSDSGFYLCAWSLGGEQPQHFGDGTRLSIL.

This clone was counted only a few times. The chain joins TRBV5-5 to TRBJ1-6, with 9 nucleotides matching TRBD1. CDR1 SGHKS and CDR2 YYEKEE come from the germline V gene (reference sequence). The CDR3 is 15 amino acids. Germline trimming cut 0 bases from V and 7 bases from J; bases unmatched to any gene: 2. The CDR3 coding sequence is TGTGCCAGCAGCTTGGCACAGGGGGCGAATTCACCCCTCCACTTT. Translated, it gives CASSLAQGANSPLHF.

The chain combines TRBV7-9 with TRBJ1-2; 8 bases align to TRBD1. Looked up from germline, CDR1 is SEHNR and CDR2 is FQNEAQ (reference sequence). The CDR3 totals 15 residues. Germline trimming cut 2 bases from V and 2 bases from J; bases unmatched to any gene: 4. CDR3 in DNA: TGTGCCAGCAGCTTAATCACAGGGGGGAACTATGGCTACACCTTC. This codes for CASSLITGGNYGYTF.

The chain uses TRBV19 and TRBJ1-3, with 7 bases identical to TRBD1. Losses at the gene ends were 4 bases for V and 4 bases for J; bases not matched to a gene: 1. The CDR3 has 13 amino acids. Germline CDR1 is LNHDA and CDR2 is SQIVND (reference sequence). The CDR3 nucleotides are TGTGCCAGTAGTAGGGACAGCGGAAACACCATATATTTT. Protein: CASSRDSGNTIYF.